This T cell receptor beta chain came from a study of vaccination and CD4 T cells after COVID-19. The treatment here: roughly ten-day PBMC culture with coronavirus spike peptide pools or control peptides (ViraFEST assay). CD4+ T cells that came from the unexposed donor were collected before the COVID-19 pandemic (2011-2018). Testing used SARS-CoV-2 S/N and four cold-coronavirus spikes on unexposed-donor CD4+ T cells, cells permitting. Sequenced with the Oncomine TCR Beta short-read assay was DNA taken from cultured CD4+ T cells. Genomic DNA extraction was carried out from cultured CD4+ T cells. MiXCR, applied by TCRdb to the PCR reads, yields one record per CDR3 protein. Seen here are 7,000 to 8,500 distinct CDR3 sequences, approximately 57% observed once, and the top ten hold around 12%. Comment on this clonotype: Antigen: not known.

Sequencing input: CD4+ T cells from blood, cultured in vitro. This clonotype was obtained from a human donor in good health.

The CDR3 sequence: CASSLAAGDLETQYF. The CDR3 DNA sequence: TGTGCCAGCAGCCTGGCTGCGGGAGATCTAGAGACCCAGTACTTC. The rearrangement links TRBV5-8 to TRBJ2-5, with 7 bases that match TRBD2. Germline V gene lookup returns CDR1 SGHTS and CDR2 YDEGEE. J was trimmed by 4 bases and V by 4 bases; bases with no gene match: 10. CDR3 size: 15 residues.